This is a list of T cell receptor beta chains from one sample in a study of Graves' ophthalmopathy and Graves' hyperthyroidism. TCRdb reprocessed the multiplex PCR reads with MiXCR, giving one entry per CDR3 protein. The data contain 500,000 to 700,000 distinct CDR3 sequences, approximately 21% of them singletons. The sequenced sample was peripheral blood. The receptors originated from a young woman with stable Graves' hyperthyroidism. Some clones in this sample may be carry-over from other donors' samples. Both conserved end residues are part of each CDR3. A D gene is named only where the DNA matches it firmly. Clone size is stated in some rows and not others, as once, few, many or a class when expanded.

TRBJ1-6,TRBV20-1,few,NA,TGCAGTGCTCCACCCCCCAGGGGAGGAAATTCACCCCTCCACTTT,CSAPPPRGGNSPLHF
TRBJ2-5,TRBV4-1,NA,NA,TGCGCCAGCAGCCAAGTCGGGAAGAAAGAGACCCAGTACTTC,CASSQVGKKETQYF
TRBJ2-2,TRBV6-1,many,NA,TGTGCCAGCAGTGAGGTGGTTACCGGGGAGCTGTTTTTT,CASSEVVTGELFF
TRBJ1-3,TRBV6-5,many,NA,TGTGCCAGCAGTTACGAACGGCCCGCCTCTGGAAACACCATATATTTT,CASSYERPASGNTIYF
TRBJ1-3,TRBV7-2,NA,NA,TGTGCCAGCAGCCCTTCGCCCCTCTCTGGAAACACCATATATTTT,CASSPSPLSGNTIYF
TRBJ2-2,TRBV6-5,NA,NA,TGTGCCAGCAGTTACCGCGGCAGGTACTACACCGGGGAGCTGTTTTTT,CASSYRGRYYTGELFF
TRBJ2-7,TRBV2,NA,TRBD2,TGTGCCAGCAGGCCCCTCGGGACTAGCGGTGACGAGCAGTACTTC,CASRPLGTSGDEQYF
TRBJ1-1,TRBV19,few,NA,TGTGCCAGTAGTTTAATGGTGGCCACTGAAGCTTTCTTT,CASSLMVATEAFF
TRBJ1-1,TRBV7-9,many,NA,TGTGCCAGCAGCTTACACGGGGGTGTTGCGAGAACTGAAGCTTTCTTT,CASSLHGGVARTEAFF
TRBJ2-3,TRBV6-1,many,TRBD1,TGTGCCAGCAGTGATAGGGGACAGGCGACCACAGATACGCAGTATTTT,CASSDRGQATTDTQYF
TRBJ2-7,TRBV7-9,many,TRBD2,TGTGCCAGCAGCTTAACGGGACTAGTGTCACCCTACGAGCAGTACTTC,CASSLTGLVSPYEQYF
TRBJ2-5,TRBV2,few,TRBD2,TGTGCCAGCAGTGGAGCGGAGGGGCTAGCGGGGGAGATGGAGACCCAGTACTTC,CASSGAEGLAGEMETQYF
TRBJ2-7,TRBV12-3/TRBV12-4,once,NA,TGTGCCAGCAGCCCCCCCCCGGGACGTCAGCATTCCTACGAGCAGTACTTC,CASSPPPGRQHSYEQYF
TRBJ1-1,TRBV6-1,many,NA,TGTGCCAGCAATCCCGGGGGGTGGGCGAACACTGAAGCTTTCTTT,CASNPGGWANTEAFF
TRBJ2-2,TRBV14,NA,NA,TGTGCCAGCAGCCAGGGCCGGGACTTCTACACCGGGGAGCTGTTTTTT,CASSQGRDFYTGELFF
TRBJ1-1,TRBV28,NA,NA,TGTGCCAGCAGCTCCCCCGTCGGGGTTGCGAACACTGAAGCTTTCTTT,CASSSPVGVANTEAFF
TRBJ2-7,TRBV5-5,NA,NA,TGTGCCAGCAGCTACTTTTGGCAGGGTGGAGAGCAGTACTTC,CASSYFWQGGEQYF
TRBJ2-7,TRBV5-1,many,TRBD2,TGCGCCAGCAGCTTGGCCCCCAGCGGGAGTTCCTACGAGCAGTACTTC,CASSLAPSGSSYEQYF
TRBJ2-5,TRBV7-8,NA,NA,TGTGCCAGCAGCTTAGGGCCCAGCTCGTACCAAGAGACCCAGTACTTC,CASSLGPSSYQETQYF
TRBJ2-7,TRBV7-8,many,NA,TGTGCCAGCAGCTTAATGGGCGATTTAAGCTCCTACGAGCAGTACTTC,CASSLMGDLSSYEQYF
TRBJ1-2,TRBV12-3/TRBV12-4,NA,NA,TGTGCCAGCAGTCATTCGAACAGGGCCCTCCAGGGGGGCTACACCTTC,CASSHSNRALQGGYTF
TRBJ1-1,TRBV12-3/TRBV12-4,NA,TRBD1,TGTGCCAGCATTAGACAGGGGGCCAGGGACACTGAAGCTTTCTTT,CASIRQGARDTEAFF
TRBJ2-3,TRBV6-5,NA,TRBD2,TGTGCCAGCAGTTGGCGGACTAGCGTTACAGATACGCAGTATTTT,CASSWRTSVTDTQYF
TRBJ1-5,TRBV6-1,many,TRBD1,TGTGCCAGCAGCACCGGGACAGTCCGGGACAATCAGCCCCAGCATTTT,CASSTGTVRDNQPQHF